This TCR beta chain emerged from a study of shared clonotypes between healthy human individuals. General study findings and limits: Researchers sampled only blood; tissue repertoires likely differ. Generation of non-shared clonotypes was less probable than generation of clonotypes shared by all four donors.

In regard to this clone: No antigen is known for it.

Participating donors were healthy, HIV-negative adults free of recent acute infections or vaccinations. Original data processing: Filtering of immunoSEQ junctional sequences could not match full-length read filtering. Some clones are missing from TCRdb's copy, which holds only in-frame ones; the method was immunoSEQ multiplex PCR. D and trimming were read from the DNA, whereas the V and J calls and clone size are those reported in that table. The sample holds some 2 million clones, 95% seen once. The CDR3 contains 15 residues. Trimming cost V 5 bases and J 3 bases, with 16 bases left between them. Germline V CDR1 and CDR2: SGHTA, FQGNSA.

Sequencing used naive CD4+ T cells sorted from blood. The sample's subset: CD45RA+ positively selected. This sequence was found in a man aged 18 to 30 in good health. The genes are TRBV7-2 and TRBJ2-5, with D tentatively TRBD1 or TRBD2 (5 bases each). The CDR3: CASSPPGRGEETQYF. For the CDR3, the DNA is TGTGCCAGCAGCCCACCTGGAAGAGGGGAAGAGACCCAGTACTTC. The variable domain in full, with the rest retrieved from reference TRBV7-2 and TRBJ2-5, is GAGVSQSPSNKVTEKGKDVELRCDPISGHTALYWYRQSLGQGLEFLIYFQGNSAPDKSGLPSDRFSAERTGGSVSTLTIQRTQQEDSAVYLCASSPPGRGEETQYFGPGTRLLVL.